A single sample gave rise to the 10 T cell receptor beta chains below, sequenced in a study of CD8+ T cells in alopecia areata. Extraction and reverse transcription of RNA yielded cDNA as the sequencing template. The repertoire was sequenced with immunoSEQ multiplex PCR; TCRdb's copy has only in-frame clones and lacks some. In the table there are about 140,000 clones, approximately 90% of which are singletons. Treatment defined: oral pan-JAK inhibitor, 5-10 mg twice daily. The material was CD8+ T cells sorted from blood, obtained at week 4, from a patient treated with tofacitinib. The receptors come from a human donor with alopecia areata.

The chain combines TRBV19 with TRBJ2-7, with no clear D. Trimming left V 3 bases short and J 3 bases short, with 9 bases between. The length of the CDR3 is 13 residues. CDR1 LNHDA and CDR2 SQIVND come from the germline V gene (reference sequence). CDR3 coding DNA: TGTGCCAGTAGTATTGGTACCTTCTACGAGCAGTACTTC. It yields the protein CASSIGTFYEQYF.

This chain links TRBV29-1 with TRBJ2-3; tentatively, D is TRBD1 (7 bases). Trimming shortened V by 7 bases and J by 0 bases, and 29 bases separated the two germline ends. Germline-derived CDR1 and CDR2 are SQVTM and ANQGSEA. The CDR3 spans 19 residues. The CDR3, as DNA: TGCAGCGCCATTGGGGGGACGACGGGACAGCCAACTAGCACAGATACGCAGTATTTT. Amino acid sequence: CSAIGGTTGQPTSTDTQYF.

V and J are TRBV7-9 and TRBJ1-1; D not certain. This CDR3 contains 14 residues. The germline V gene encodes CDR1 SEHNR and CDR2 FQNEAQ (reference sequence). V lost 5 bases and J 2 bases, leaving 12 bases between the germline ends. CDR3 residues: CASSLRTVNTEAFF. The DNA for the CDR3 is TGTGCCAGCAGCCTCAGGACCGTTAACACTGAAGCTTTCTTT.

This chain links TRBV9 with TRBJ1-1, with D unclear. Trimming took 3 bases from V and 3 from J, leaving 9 bases between them. Germline V gene sequence: CDR1 SGDLS, CDR2 YYNGEE. The CDR3 length is 13 residues. The CDR3, as DNA: TGTGCCAGCAGCGCCGACTCATACACTGAAGCTTTCTTT. Amino acids: CASSADSYTEAFF.

The rearrangement joins TRBV6-1 to TRBJ1-4, with D unresolved. Germline loops: CDR1 MNHNS, CDR2 SASEGT. Deletions cut 0 bases from V and 8 bases from J, with 13 bases between. The length of the CDR3 is 15 residues. The CDR3 DNA is TGTGCCAGCAGTGAAGCGGGAGGGATCGACGAAAAACTGTTTTTT. This gives the protein CASSEAGGIDEKLFF.

This clone was picked up a small number of times. The CDR3 loop reads CAGKTGSMNTEAFF. The CDR3 bases are TGTGCCGGAAAAACAGGGTCTATGAACACTGAAGCTTTCTTT. V gene TRBV5-4 combines with J gene TRBJ1-1, with D possibly being TRBD1 (6 bases). With 10 bases removed from V and 0 bases from J, the gap between germline ends came to 16 bases. Germline V gene lookup returns CDR1 SGHNT and CDR2 YYREEE (reference sequence). CDR3 length equals 14 residues. Combining the CDR3 with reference TRBV5-4 and TRBJ1-1 gives the whole variable domain ETGVTQSPTHLIKTRGQQVTLRCSSQSGHNTVSWYQQALGQGPQFIFQYYREEENGRGNFPPRFSGLQFPNYSSELNVNALELDDSALYLCAGKTGSMNTEAFFGQGTRLTVV.

The chain employs TRBV6-5 and TRBJ2-1, with a tentative D call TRBD2 (6 bases). With 4 bases removed from V and 7 bases from J, the gap between germline ends came to 11 bases. Per germline, CDR1 MNHEY and CDR2 SVGAGI. The CDR3 is made up of 13 amino acids. The CDR3 DNA reads TGTGCCAGCAGTTGGGGGGAGAAAAATGAGCAGTTCTTC. It is translated as CASSWGEKNEQFF.

The chain recombines TRBV11-2 with TRBJ1-2; D is ambiguous. This CDR3 comprises 13 residues. Trimming stripped 1 base from V and 6 bases from J, with 9 bases between. The V gene's germline CDR1 is SGHAT and CDR2 FQNNGV. The CDR3 is CASSLAGLNGYTF. The CDR3 DNA reads as TGTGCCAGCAGCTTAGCAGGCCTAAATGGCTACACCTTC.

The chain has TRBV30 and TRBJ1-1; TRBD1 matches 7 bases. Germline CDR1 is GTSNPN and CDR2 is SVGIG (reference sequence). This CDR3 spans 14 amino acids. Unmatched junction bases numbered 7, after V lost 2 bases and J lost 4 bases. The CDR3 sequence: CAWSRGGGFTEAFF. In DNA, the CDR3 is TGTGCCTGGAGTCGGGGAGGGGGCTTCACTGAAGCTTTCTTT. Combining the CDR3 with reference TRBV30 and TRBJ1-1 gives the whole variable domain SQTIHQWPATLVQPVGSPLSLECTVEGTSNPNLYWYRQAAGRGLQLLFYSVGIGQISSEVPQNLSASRPQDRQFILSSKKLLLSDSGFYLCAWSRGGGFTEAFFGQGTRLTVV.

Remarks on this clone: The same CDR3 can be traced to other DNA sequences in this sample. This rearrangement joins TRBV4-1 to TRBJ2-7, with unresolved D. Between the trimmed V and J ends, which lost 1 base and 4 bases, there was a span of 8 bases. Germline CDR1 reads MGHRA; CDR2 reads YSYEKL. The CDR3 has 13 residues. The DNA of the CDR3 is TGCGCCAGCAGCCAAGTCCCCGGGTACGAGCAGTACTTC. This sequence encodes CASSQVPGYEQYF.